The TCR beta chain described here comes from a study of T cell responses to AZD1222 COVID-19 vaccine (dated by TCRdb to the early 2020s). Concerning the study at large: AZD1222 recipients whose second dose came at about 4 weeks and those whose second dose came at about 12 weeks were combined into one group, since spike-specific TCR depth and breadth did not differ between the two schedules. TCR sequencing covered 233 trial participants: 200 to 210 given two doses of AZD1222 and approximately 25 given two doses of MenACWY control vaccine. Trial participants were enrolled by age into subgroups of 18-55, 56-69 and 70-plus years, and around 140, 26 and 57 TCR-sequenced participants, respectively, were included in these subgroups.

The CDR3 regions of human TCRbeta chains were analyzed by immunosequencing. As for the original processing: TCRs in the repertoires were compared against a reference library of SARS-CoV-2-specific TCRs that had been generated with the MIRA antigen-specificity platform. Breadth was defined as the fraction of unique TCRs that were SARS-CoV-2-associated, and depth was defined as the fraction of total T cells that were SARS-CoV-2-associated. Each spike-specific TCR was assigned to its reactive spike region and to a CD4 or CD8 class using the MIRA data. Log10-transformed breadth and depth values were compared by one-way ANOVA with Sidak's multiple comparisons tests. TCRdb holds this immuneACCESS table with in-frame rearrangements only. Some clones are missing; in checked studies, unresolved V genes explain under half, and the rest has no known cause. V and J calls and clone size are as listed in that table; D and trimming were resolved from the DNA. The sample table contains around 180,000 clones; only one count was recorded for 85% to 95% of them. Of the sample, roughly 10% falls within the top ten clones.

Points on this clone: The antigen it binds to is not known. Per-base quality was not reported, and no clone a single base away is much larger than it.

The time point label of this sample denotes: baseline before first vaccination. Samples from vaccinated people were obtained from the UK trials COV001 and COV002, which included a single-blind randomized controlled phase 2/3 trial of AZD1222 (ChAdOx1 nCoV-19) in healthy adults. For TCRbeta chain sequencing, PBMC samples from trial participants were taken at day 0 and at day 28 after the second dose. Overall study results and their limits: In the small 56-69-year group, the increase in depth fell short of significance, most likely because of low power. Participants were mostly white British and included more females than males, and it was suggested by the authors that clonal diversity may have been underestimated. Vaccine-associated CD4 TCRs spanned the whole spike protein, with dominant responses in regions 160-218 and 743-854. Only six AZD1222 recipients were SARS-CoV-2 seropositive at baseline, limiting conclusions about previously exposed vaccinees. A significant rise in spike-specific TCR breadth and depth was observed after two AZD1222 doses relative to day 0 and relative to MenACWY recipients. Reportedly, almost half of the unique spike-specific TCRs recognized epitopes lying outside the regions that are mutated in the B.1.351 and B.1.1.7 variants. Because no day 14 peak-response samples were available, the repertoires could be characterized only after the peak T cell response.

The clonotype was recovered from an adult in good health. The source was peripheral blood, collected on day 0 of AZD1222 vaccination.

The CDR3 region reads CASSPRAESTDTQYF. The bases read TGCGCCAGCAGCCCACGCGCGGAGAGCACAGATACGCAGTATTTT. This chain is built from TRBV4-1 and TRBJ2-3, with the D gene uncertain. The junction carries 11 bases between V and J, which are trimmed by 4 bases and 0 bases respectively. There are 15 amino acids in the CDR3, from cysteine to phenylalanine inclusive. The only DNA kept is the CDR3, 45 bases in frame from the first base. CDR1 and CDR2, looked up from the germline V gene, are MGHRA and YSYEKL.